This note documents a single T cell receptor (beta chain) sequence. Using immunoSEQ multiplex PCR, the repertoire was profiled, and TCRdb retains in-frame clones only, with some absent. Of 220,000 or so clones detected, about nine tenths appear once; the ten largest clones hold 5.5% to 6.5%. These data belong to a study of blood T cell repertoires in COVID-19. Study-wide background: There were acute and convalescent COVID-19 samples, and they came from the United States, Italy and Spain. T cells, B-cell-depleted T cells, or PBMCs supplied cDNA or gDNA.

From germline, CDR1 is LGHDT and CDR2 YNNKEL (reference sequence). V was cut by 1 base and J by 1 base, with 4 bases left in between. This CDR3 spans 13 amino acids. The material sequenced was peripheral blood. This clonotype originated in a man aged 60 to 69 who had recovered from COVID-19. The chain links TRBV3-1 (or the pseudogene TRBV3-2) to TRBJ1-1; D gene uncertain. CDR3 region: CASSQARNTEAFF. CDR3 bases: TGTGCCAGCAGCCAAGCCAGGAACACTGAAGCTTTCTTT.